This passage covers 31 T cell receptor beta chains from one sample sequenced in a study of T cells after yellow fever vaccination. TCRdb re-called the 5' RACE reads through MiXCR, storing one row per CDR3 protein. Among about 340,000 distinct CDR3 sequences, around 13% were seen once, and the ten largest hold approximately 3.4%. The specimen was CD4+ T cells sorted from PBMCs, collected 15 days after the yellow fever booster vaccination. The receptor set was obtained from a man between 18 and 35 years old who received the YFV17D yellow fever vaccine.

This clonotype was observed at least ten times. The chain employs TRBV12-3 or TRBV12-4 and TRBJ1-2; D ambiguous. The CDR3 runs 12 residues. The ends were cut back, 3 bases at V and 8 bases at J, with 10 bases in the middle. The CDR3 is CASSFSPWGYTF. The CDR3 DNA is TGTGCCAGCAGTTTTTCCCCTTGGGGCTACACCTTC.

The V gene is TRBV27, the J gene TRBJ1-5; unclear D gene. The CDR3 has 15 residues. The germline gives CDR1 MNHEY, CDR2 SMNVEV (reference sequence). V lost 5 bases and J 4 bases, leaving 15 bases between the germline ends. The CDR3 nucleotides are TGTGCCAGCAGTCCTCGCCCGGGAGATAATCAGCCCCAGCATTTT. This translates into CASSPRPGDNQPQHF.

This clonotype came up a few times. J is TRBJ1-1 and V is TRBV9, with D tentatively TRBD1 (5 bases). The CDR3 has 14 residues. Germline values: CDR1 SGDLS, CDR2 YYNGEE. Trimming removed 0 bases at V and 11 bases at J, with 17 bases between. The CDR3 reads CASSVDLARSGAFF. The CDR3 coding sequence is TGTGCCAGCAGCGTAGACTTGGCGCGGTCAGGGGCTTTCTTT. The whole variable domain, filled in from reference TRBV9 and TRBJ1-1, reads DSGVTQTPKHLITATGQRVTLRCSPRSGDLSVYWYQQSLDQGLQFLIQYYNGEERAKGNILERFSAQQFPDLHSELNLSSLELGDSALYFCASSVDLARSGAFFGQGTRLTVV.

This clonotype was seen a few times. In DNA form, the CDR3 reads TGTGCCAGCAGCTTAATGTGGGGGACAGGGGGCCAAGAGACCCAGTACTTC. Residues: CASSLMWGTGGQETQYF. The V call is TRBV7-6, the J call TRBJ2-5; 11 bases are a match to TRBD1. The CDR3 has 17 amino acids. V gave up 2 bases and J gave up 1 base; unmatched junction bases: 6. The germline V gene encodes CDR1 SGHVS and CDR2 FNYEAQ.

Remarks on this clonotype: This sequence may be a read error, since a much larger clone differs from it by one base. The chain carries TRBV5-5 and TRBJ2-2; D might be TRBD1 (6 bases). CDR3 length equals 14 residues. Germline-derived CDR1 and CDR2 are SGHKS and YYEKEE (reference sequence). The CDR3 loop is CASSFSRGTGVLFF. CDR3 nucleotide sequence: TGTGCCAGCAGCTTCAGCAGGGGAACCGGGGTGCTGTTTTTT.

The chain combines TRBV20-1 with TRBJ2-3, with D maybe TRBD2 (6 bases). Trimming pared 1 base from V and 3 bases from J, leaving 11 bases between. CDR1 DFQATT and CDR2 SNEGSKA come from the germline V gene (reference sequence). The CDR3 contains 14 residues. The CDR3 coding sequence is TGCAGTGCTAGAGCTCCGGGACTGACAGATACGCAGTATTTT. Protein product: CSARAPGLTDTQYF.

The V call is TRBV10-3, the J call TRBJ2-3; TRBD2 matches 8 bases. This CDR3 is built from 16 residues. Germline CDR1 reads ENHRY; CDR2 reads SYGVKD. The V gene end was trimmed by 5 bases and the J gene end by 5 bases; junction bases not matched to a gene: 12. The CDR3 loop reads CAISQPAGEGRDTQYF. CDR3 nucleotides: TGTGCCATCAGTCAACCAGCGGGGGAGGGAAGAGATACGCAGTATTTT.

The table lists this clonotype with a few counts. V and J are TRBV2 and TRBJ1-4; D is ambiguous. CDR1 is SNHLY and CDR2 is FYNNEI in the germline V gene. This CDR3 comprises 14 residues. The germline V and J ends were trimmed by 6 bases and 0 bases, with 8 bases remaining between them. CDR3: CASSRDATNEKLFF. The CDR3 DNA reads as TGTGCCAGCAGCCGGGATGCAACTAATGAAAAACTGTTTTTT.

The gene calls are TRBV5-1 and TRBJ1-2; D is perhaps TRBD1 (5 bases). Trimming took 1 base from V and 3 from J, leaving 13 bases between them. The V gene's germline CDR1 is SGHRS and CDR2 YFSETQ. The CDR3 is made up of 15 amino acids. The CDR3 reads CASSLFGGRDYGYTF. The CDR3 DNA reads as TGCGCCAGCAGCTTGTTTGGGGGTCGAGACTATGGCTACACCTTC.

This chain connects TRBV20-1 to TRBJ1-5; the D is unclear. V was clipped by 1 base and J by 3 bases, with 10 bases between them. CDR1 and CDR2 (germline): DFQATT, SNEGSKA (reference sequence). The CDR3 totals 14 residues. The CDR3 loop reads CSARGQAFNQPQHF. In DNA form, the CDR3 reads TGCAGTGCTAGAGGGCAGGCCTTCAATCAGCCCCAGCATTTT.

The chain recombines TRBV12-3 or TRBV12-4 with TRBJ2-2, with a tentative D call TRBD1 (5 bases). Trimming cost V 6 bases and J 3 bases, with 14 bases left between them. The CDR3 length is 15 residues. The CDR3 loop reads CASRDTLGHTGELFF. CDR3 nucleotides: TGTGCCAGCAGGGACACCTTAGGGCACACCGGGGAGCTGTTTTTT.

The V call is TRBV4-2, the J call TRBJ1-6, with a weak D call TRBD1 (5 bases). This CDR3 has 13 amino acids. Germline CDR1 LGHNA, CDR2 YNFKEQ. Trimming shortened V by 0 bases and J by 8 bases, and 5 bases separated the two germline ends. In nucleotides, the CDR3 is TGTGCCAGCAGCCAAGAACAGGATTCACCCCTCCACTTT. Its protein product is CASSQEQDSPLHF.

This clonotype has just a few counts. CDR3 residues: CASSLGARDGNQPQHF. DNA of the CDR3: TGCGCCAGCAGCTTGGGCGCTCGGGACGGGAATCAGCCCCAGCATTTT. J is TRBJ1-5 and V is TRBV5-1; D perhaps matches TRBD1 (5 bases). Germline CDR1 is SGHRS and CDR2 is YFSETQ. CDR3 size: 16 residues. Deletions cut 0 bases from V and 4 bases from J, with 14 bases between.

There are many counts of this clonotype. The genes are TRBV12-3 or TRBV12-4 and TRBJ2-3, with D perhaps given as TRBD1 or TRBD2 (7 bases each). The V and J ends lost 4 bases and 7 bases respectively, with 15 bases between them. The CDR3 totals 14 residues. The CDR3 nucleotides read TGTGCCAGCAGTTCCCCCCAGGGGGGGTATACGCAGTATTTT. As protein: CASSSPQGGYTQYF.

This clonotype was recorded many times. CDR3 in amino acids: CASRRGETQYF. DNA for the CDR3: TGTGCCAGCAGGAGAGGGGAGACCCAGTACTTC. This chain links TRBV7-2 with TRBJ2-5; a weak D match, TRBD2 (5 bases). The V end was cut by 6 bases, the J end by 5 bases, with 7 bases between. The CDR3 runs to 11 residues. Per germline, CDR1 SGHTA and CDR2 FQGNSA.

V is TRBV2 and J is TRBJ2-2; tentatively, D is TRBD1 (5 bases). The length of the CDR3 is 12 residues. Germline V CDR1 and CDR2: SNHLY, FYNNEI. V lost 5 bases and J 6 bases, leaving 7 bases between the germline ends. CDR3 DNA: TGTGCCAGCAGTACAGGAGCCGGGGAGCTGTTTTTT. This gives the protein CASSTGAGELFF.

This clonotype has a handful of counts. The chain recombines TRBV10-3 with TRBJ1-1; D call uncertain. The CDR3 extends over 14 amino acids. V was trimmed by 3 bases and J by 4 bases, leaving 12 bases between them. CDR1 and CDR2 from the germline V gene are ENHRY and SYGVKD. CDR3 sequence (DNA): TGTGCCATCAGTGACGGGCAGTTAGTCACTGAAGCTTTCTTT. Amino acids: CAISDGQLVTEAFF.

This clonotype was counted many times. This rearrangement joins TRBV28 to TRBJ2-5, with D possibly matching TRBD2 (6 bases). The V end was cut by 1 base, the J end by 1 base, with 10 bases between. Germline CDR1 and CDR2: MDHEN and SYDVKM. The CDR3 is made up of 15 amino acids. The CDR3 sequence is CASSLSGGSQETQYF. The CDR3 DNA is TGTGCCAGCAGTTTATCTGGGGGGAGCCAAGAGACCCAGTACTTC. Combining the CDR3 with reference TRBV28 and TRBJ2-5 gives the whole variable domain DVKVTQSSRYLVKRTGEKVFLECVQDMDHENMFWYRQDPGLGLRLIYFSYDVKMKEKGDIPEGYSVSREKKERFSLILESASTNQTSMYLCASSLSGGSQETQYFGPGTRLLVL.

The rearrangement joins TRBV9 to TRBJ2-5; the D gene is possibly TRBD2 (7 bases). V lost 7 bases to trimming and J lost 3 bases, with 10 bases between them. This CDR3 contains 12 residues. The germline V gene encodes CDR1 SGDLS and CDR2 YYNGEE. As DNA, the CDR3 is TGTGCCAGCGGGGGGGCCGAAGAGACCCAGTACTTC. Its translation: CASGGAEETQYF.

The gene calls are TRBV20-1 and TRBJ2-3; TRBD2 is a possible D gene (6 bases). Trimming stripped 6 bases from V and 4 bases from J, with 20 bases between. Germline V gene lookup returns CDR1 DFQATT and CDR2 SNEGSKA (reference sequence). This CDR3 has 15 amino acids. The CDR3 spells CSARDGGKGADTQYF. In DNA form, the CDR3 reads TGCAGTGCCCGAGACGGAGGGAAAGGCGCAGATACGCAGTATTTT.

The DNA for the CDR3 is TGTGCCAGCAGCTTGGTGGGGGCGGACGAGCAGTACTTC. Protein: CASSLVGADEQYF. The genes are TRBV5-5 and TRBJ2-7; tentative D call: TRBD1 (6 bases). CDR1 is SGHKS, CDR2 YYEKEE, per germline (reference sequence). The CDR3 has 13 amino acids. V lost 0 bases and J 5 bases, leaving 9 bases between the germline ends.

A few counts support this clonotype. The DNA for the CDR3 is TGCGCCAGCAGCTTGGCGGGCAGGGAAAGCACAGATACGCAGTATTTT. This sequence encodes CASSLAGRESTDTQYF. This chain connects TRBV5-1 to TRBJ2-3, with D possibly being TRBD1 (5 bases). In germline, CDR1 is SGHRS, CDR2 YFSETQ. The V end was cut by 0 bases, the J end by 0 bases, with 11 bases between. The CDR3 has 16 amino acids.

There are many counts of this clonotype. CDR3 nucleotides: TGTGCCAGCAGTGTGGGGGCGGGCACTGAAGCTTTCTTT. It yields the protein CASSVGAGTEAFF. The V gene is TRBV2, the J gene TRBJ1-1; the D gene is possibly TRBD1 (6 bases). V dropped 4 bases and J dropped 4 bases, with 10 bases sitting between them. Germline V gene sequence: CDR1 SNHLY, CDR2 FYNNEI. The CDR3 loop spans 13 amino acids.

This clonotype came up a few times. The chain carries TRBV7-9 and TRBJ2-3; 10 bases are a match to TRBD2. Germline-derived CDR1 and CDR2 are SEHNR and FQNEAQ (reference sequence). The length of the CDR3 is 16 residues. The trim removed 0 bases at V and 4 bases at J, leaving 4 bases unmatched. CDR3 loop: CASSLATSGAADTQYF. CDR3 DNA sequence: TGTGCCAGCAGCTTAGCTACTAGCGGGGCGGCAGATACGCAGTATTTT.

In this sample, this clonotype turned up a few times. The chain joins TRBV5-5 to TRBJ1-4; D is unresolved. The CDR3 has 15 amino acids. The germline gives CDR1 SGHKS, CDR2 YYEKEE (reference sequence). V lost 1 base to trimming and J lost 5 bases, with 12 bases between them. The chain's CDR3 is CASSLLSRSNEKLFF. The DNA for the CDR3 is TGTGCCAGCAGCTTGCTTAGCCGTTCGAATGAAAAACTGTTTTTT.

The V gene is TRBV4-2, the J gene TRBJ1-6, with a possible D match to TRBD1 (5 bases). Trimming took off 4 bases at V and 8 bases at J, with 12 bases between the two ends. The germline V gene has CDR1 LGHNA and CDR2 YNFKEQ. There are 14 residues in the CDR3. The CDR3 coding sequence is TGTGCCAGCAGCCCCCAGGGTATTTATTCACCCCTCCACTTT. The encoded protein is CASSPQGIYSPLHF.

V is TRBV20-1 and J is TRBJ1-6; 10 nucleotides match TRBD1. This CDR3 has 14 amino acids. The V gene end was trimmed by 5 bases and the J gene end by 7 bases; junction bases not matched to a gene: 5. The germline CDR1 and CDR2 sequences are DFQATT and SNEGSKA (reference sequence). CDR3 bases: TGCAGTGCTGACCGGGACAGGGGAAATTCACCCCTCCACTTT. Translating gives CSADRDRGNSPLHF.

The chain combines TRBV5-1 with TRBJ2-3; no reliable D call. CDR3 length: 14 residues. Germline CDR1 is SGHRS and CDR2 is YFSETQ. The V end lost 0 bases, the J end lost 5 bases, and 10 bases lay between the germline ends. The CDR3, as DNA: TGCGCCAGCAGCTTGGGGGTTAGTGAAGATACGCAGTATTTT. Protein sequence: CASSLGVSEDTQYF.

This clonotype was recorded a few times. The chain combines TRBV5-1 with TRBJ1-2, with TRBD1 as a possible D gene (6 bases). This CDR3 is 14 amino acids long. CDR1 is SGHRS and CDR2 is YFSETQ in the germline V gene. The V end was cut by 4 bases, the J end by 2 bases, with 12 bases between. The CDR3 spells CASSKTGTNYGYTF. The CDR3 nucleotides read TGCGCCAGCAGCAAAACCGGGACAAACTATGGCTACACCTTC. Supplemented by reference TRBV5-1 and TRBJ1-2, the full variable domain reads KAGVTQTPRYLIKTRGQQVTLSCSPISGHRSVSWYQQTPGQGLQFLFEYFSETQRNKGNFPGRFSGRQFSNSRSEMNVSTLELGDSALYLCASSKTGTNYGYTFGSGTRLTVV.

This clonotype has just a few counts. J is TRBJ2-4 and V is TRBV6-1, with 7 nucleotides matching TRBD1. Germline-derived CDR1 and CDR2 are MNHNS and SASEGT. There are 14 residues in the CDR3. The J segment lost 8 bases and the V segment lost 5 bases, leaving 9 bases of the junction unmatched. The CDR3 DNA follows: TGTGCCAGCAGTAAACAGGGGACCAACGACATTCAGTACTTC. Translating it yields CASSKQGTNDIQYF.

CDR3 sequence reads: CAVTSRGRLGYTF. The CDR3 DNA is TGTGCCGTAACTTCCAGGGGCCGGTTAGGCTACACCTTC. This chain uses TRBV7-2 with TRBJ1-2; TRBD1 might be the D (6 bases). The germline V gene has CDR1 SGHTA and CDR2 FQGNSA. Between the trimmed V and J ends, which lost 11 bases and 8 bases, there was a span of 21 bases. The CDR3 covers 13 residues. The complete variable domain, with remaining parts taken from reference TRBV7-2 and TRBJ1-2, reads GAGVSQSPSNKVTEKGKDVELRCDPISGHTALYWYRQSLGQGLEFLIYFQGNSAPDKSGLPSDRFSAERTGGSVSTLTIQRTQQEDSAVYLCAVTSRGRLGYTFGSGTRLTVV.